This TCR beta chain was captured by sequencing in a study of shared clonotypes between healthy human individuals (dated by TCRdb to about 2020). About the investigation overall: The cohort included three men and two women between 18 and 49 years of age. The study deeply sequenced blood TCR repertoires of about five healthy adults to estimate repertoire size and the extent of clonotype sharing between individuals. To increase sequencing depth and limit assay-specific biases, TCR repertoire library preparation and sequencing were carried out by different laboratories using diverse techniques. Between about 0.94 and 8.9 billion PBMCs per donor were obtained by leukapheresis. For each donor, CD4 naive and CD4 memory were each run on three plates, CD8 naive on two plates, and CD8 memory on one plate.

Overall study outcomes, separate from this receptor: Sampling was restricted to blood, and TCR repertoires in tissues likely differ from the TCR repertoires found in blood. Based on pairwise subsampling, the degree of clonotype sharing among donors was expected to be affected by sequencing depth. Compared with non-shared clonotypes, clonotypes shared by all four sorted-subset donors had higher generation probabilities. Even with the large sequencing depth, rarefaction of the sorted-subset datasets indicated that sequencing was incomplete. About 5% of naive CD4, around 4% of naive CD8, approximately 2% of memory CD4, and around 0.42% of memory CD8 clonotypes were shared across several donors. Naive subsets generally had larger estimated clonotype richness than memory subsets did. The small number of donors limited the genetic and exposure-history diversity represented.

CD8 naive samples consisted of CD45RO-negative cells that were positively selected for CCR7, yielding a CD45RA+CCR7+ population without TemRA cells. The donors were healthy, HIV-negative adults with no recently reported acute infections or vaccinations. Only Caucasian adults living in Nashville, Tennessee, USA were represented among the donors. Blood was collected by leukapheresis, and PBMCs were isolated by Ficoll-Histopaque density gradient centrifugation and then cryopreserved in liquid nitrogen vapor phase. Analytical flow cytometry was used to check the purity and quantity of each magnetically sorted T cell population. From each sorted fraction, genomic DNA was isolated and quantified by UV absorbance on a Nanodrop 2000c. This clone appeared once. The clone's antigen remains unknown. No much larger clone exists at a distance of one base, and base qualities are not known. Using the deep immunoSEQ assay, TCR CDR3 regions were amplified from genomic DNA by multiplex PCR. Extracted genomic DNA from each cell subset was spread evenly across all wells of several immunoSEQ 96-well plates, with each plate serving as a replicate. For sorted subsets, approximately 200 ng of genomic DNA, equivalent to 25,000 to 30,000 T cell genomes, went into each replicate PCR. Purified libraries were quantified with a Qubit 3.0 fluorometer, sized on a Bioanalyzer 2100, and re-quantified with the KAPA Library Quantification kit. Every immunoSEQ 96-well plate was sequenced on a dedicated single-read 150-cycle Illumina NextSeq 550 flow cell. On the authors' methods: Because the immunoSEQ output held only junctional sequences and lacked quality scores, the filtering could not match the filtering applied to full-length reads. To assign V/J genes and CDR3, sequences were annotated using PyIR, a Python wrapper for IgBLAST v1.9, with IMGT germline references. Reads were removed for weak V/J assignments (E-value above 1e-6), missing CDR3, stop codons, out-of-frame junctions, or ambiguous translated residues. V3J clonotypes were defined as sequences sharing an identical inferred V gene, J gene, and CDR3 amino acid sequence. Percentage overlap between repertoires was computed as shared unique clonotypes divided by the size of the smaller repertoire. RTK rarefaction, the Chao1 estimator, and Recon v2.1 estimates of unobserved clonotypes were used to assess repertoire richness. Generation probabilities were computed with OLGA for all TCRbeta clonotypes obtained by the gDNA method from a handful of donors. Drawn from immuneACCESS, this table holds only the in-frame rearrangements with V and J called that TCRdb kept. Clones are partly lost; checked studies trace under half to an unresolved V gene and leave the rest unexplained. The DNA was the basis for D and trimming; V, J and clone size are from that table. The sample table contains fewer than 800,000 clones; only one count was recorded for roughly 94% of them. About 24% of the sample is in the top ten clones.

Trimming at the junction amounts to 0 bases on V and 5 bases on J, and the germline ends lie 17 bases apart. From its cysteine to its phenylalanine, the CDR3 spans 16 amino acids. Only the CDR3 DNA stays, 48 bases, in frame from base 1. As encoded in the germline V gene, CDR1 is SGHRS while CDR2 is YFSETQ. Rearrangement joined TRBV5-1 to TRBJ2-5, with the D gene too uncertain to name. The sequence was obtained from a man aged 30 to 39 in good health. Sample: naive CD8+ T cells sorted from blood. Reading the label with the study, this specimen's cell subset or site is: CD45RA+CCR7+. Read as DNA, the sequence is TGCGCCAGCAGCTTGGGCTGGCGGTCCATAGGGGAGACCCAGTACTTC. Translated, this is CASSLGWRSIGETQYF.